Below are 23 T cell receptor beta chains sequenced from a single sample in a study of T cells in Graves' hyperthyroidism and ophthalmopathy. Amplified TCR beta CDR3 regions came from RNA transcripts. HTBI primers were the set used in a first-round RT-PCR of the TCR CDR3. TCRdb called the multiplex PCR reads again in MiXCR, with one record for every CDR3 protein. Here the sample spans 94,000 or so distinct CDR3 sequences, roughly 49% being singletons. Specimen: blood. All receptors come from a woman aged 40 to 49 with Graves' hyperthyroidism.

This clonotype has just a few counts. This sequence joins TRBV7-2 and TRBJ2-7; weak D call: TRBD1 (6 bases). Per the germline V gene, CDR1 is SGHTA and CDR2 is FQGNSA. The CDR3 contains 13 residues. The germline V and J ends were trimmed by 1 base and 7 bases, with 11 bases remaining between them. CDR3 loop: CASSLGGGLEQYF. CDR3 in DNA: TGTGCCAGCAGCTTAGGAGGGGGTCTAGAGCAGTACTTC.

The genes are TRBV20-1 and TRBJ1-2; possible D gene TRBD1, 6 bases. Germline V lookup: CDR1 DFQATT, CDR2 SNEGSKA (reference sequence). The CDR3 is 14 residues long. The V gene lost 3 bases and the J gene lost 10 bases, with 21 bases spanning the gap. This chain's CDR3 is CSARVRRGAFDYTF. The CDR3 nucleotides are TGCAGTGCTAGGGTCAGACGGGGGGCGTTTGACTACACCTTC.

This clonotype was seen at least ten times. The chain uses TRBV5-6 and TRBJ1-5, with a weak D call TRBD1 (5 bases). CDR1 is SGHDT and CDR2 is YYEEEE in the germline V gene. The CDR3 has 15 amino acids. V lost 2 bases to trimming and J lost 1 base, with 10 bases between them. CDR3 nucleotides: TGTGCCAGCAGCTTTAGGCAGGGAAGCAATCAGCCCCAGCATTTT. Translation gives CASSFRQGSNQPQHF.

This clonotype was seen a few times. The rearrangement links TRBV7-8 to TRBJ2-5; TRBD2 is a possible D gene (5 bases). CDR1 is SGHVS and CDR2 is FQNEAQ in the germline V gene. This CDR3 comprises 13 residues. V shed 1 base and J shed 3 bases, with 6 bases lying between them. The CDR3 bases are TGTGCCAGCAGCTTAGACGGGAAAGAGACCCAGTACTTC. This gives the protein CASSLDGKETQYF.

The V call is TRBV2, the J call TRBJ1-4, with 8 bases matching TRBD1. CDR1 and CDR2 (germline): SNHLY, FYNNEI. With V trimmed by 5 bases and J by 8 bases, 4 bases remained unmatched. The CDR3 covers 13 residues. The CDR3 DNA is TGTGCCAGCAGTAAGGACAGGGAGGAAAAACTGTTTTTT. Amino acids: CASSKDREEKLFF.

This clonotype has at least ten counts. The V gene is TRBV2, the J gene TRBJ1-4; D unclear. The length of the CDR3 is 15 residues. Germline V gene sequence: CDR1 SNHLY, CDR2 FYNNEI. The V gene lost 1 base and the J gene lost 5 bases, with 11 bases spanning the gap. The CDR3 nucleotides read TGTGCCAGCAGTGAAGAGGGTCGACGGAATGAAAAACTGTTTTTT. Translation: CASSEEGRRNEKLFF.

As regards this clonotype: The junction differs from germline at one of its ends, possibly a read error. The rearrangement uses TRBV7-2 and TRBJ2-5, with D perhaps matching TRBD1 or TRBD2 (5 bases each). Germline V CDR1 and CDR2: SGHTA, FQGNSA. This CDR3 has 13 residues. CDR3 sequence: CASSYGTEETRYF. The CDR3 DNA reads as TGTGCCAGCAGCTACGGGACGGAAGAGACCCGGTACTTC.

The CDR3 here is CASSQVTSYTDTQYF. DNA for the CDR3: TGCGCCAGCAGCCAGGTGACTAGTTACACAGATACGCAGTATTTT. The chain uses TRBV4-1 and TRBJ2-3, with a tentative D call TRBD2 (6 bases). Trimming took off 3 bases at V and 2 bases at J, with 12 bases between the two ends. Germline V CDR1 and CDR2: MGHRA, YSYEKL. The CDR3 is made up of 15 amino acids.

The CDR3 DNA is TGTGCCAGCAGTGGGGAGCGGGGGAATGGCTACACCTTC. It specifies CASSGERGNGYTF. The chain combines TRBV12-3 or TRBV12-4 with TRBJ1-2; a weak D match, TRBD1 (5 bases). V lost 5 bases, J lost 6 bases, and 13 bases lay in between. This CDR3 comprises 13 residues.

V gene TRBV12-3 or TRBV12-4 combines with J gene TRBJ2-5; possible D gene TRBD1, 5 bases. The length of the CDR3 is 11 residues. With 7 bases removed from V and 7 bases from J, the gap between germline ends came to 10 bases. CDR3 coding DNA: TGTGCCAGCACTGGGGCAAGGACCCAGTACTTC. Encoded protein: CASTGARTQYF.

This chain joins TRBV29-1 and TRBJ1-2, with TRBD1 matching 10 bases. The V and J ends lost 6 bases and 7 bases, in that order; junction bases with no gene match: 8. CDR3 length: 13 residues. In germline, CDR1 is SQVTM, CDR2 ANQGSEA. The CDR3 nucleotides are TGCAGCGTCGTGGGACAGGGGCCGCGTGGCTACACCTTC. Translation: CSVVGQGPRGYTF.

The chain combines TRBV7-9 with TRBJ2-7, with 8 bases matching TRBD1. CDR3 length: 13 residues. Germline loops: CDR1 SEHNR, CDR2 FQNEAQ (reference sequence). J was trimmed by 5 bases and V by 4 bases; bases with no gene match: 4. In nucleotides, the CDR3 is TGTGCCAGCAGCTATGGACAGGGTCACGAGCAGTACTTC. It encodes CASSYGQGHEQYF.

This clonotype was detected only once. The chain is built from TRBV29-1 and TRBJ1-2; TRBD1 matches 8 bases. Germline trimming cut 7 bases from V and 8 bases from J; bases unmatched to any gene: 9. Germline V gene lookup returns CDR1 SQVTM and CDR2 ANQGSEA. There are 12 residues in the CDR3. Here the CDR3 reads CSGETGVNGYTF. The CDR3 DNA sequence: TGCAGCGGGGAGACAGGGGTGAACGGCTACACCTTC.

This clonotype appeared many times. This sequence joins TRBV4-2 and TRBJ1-4; TRBD1 matches at 8 bases. Trimming removed 4 bases from V and 7 bases from J; junction bases left unmatched: 8. The CDR3 totals 15 residues. Germline CDR1 LGHNA, CDR2 YNFKEQ. The CDR3: CASSRSRQGSEKLFF. Written as DNA, the CDR3 is TGTGCCAGCAGCCGATCCAGACAGGGGAGTGAAAAACTGTTTTTT.

This clonotype was seen repeatedly, ten times or more. This chain uses TRBV6-5 with TRBJ1-1; D ambiguous. Germline V CDR1 and CDR2: MNHEY, SVGAGI. The CDR3 is made up of 12 amino acids. The V and J ends lost 6 bases and 0 bases respectively, with 5 bases between them. CDR3: CASRRMNTEAFF. The CDR3 region has the DNA TGTGCCAGCAGGCGGATGAACACTGAAGCTTTCTTT.

The chain uses TRBV7-9 and TRBJ2-7, with 7 bases identical to TRBD2. The CDR3 is made up of 12 amino acids. The V segment lost 6 bases and the J segment 6 bases; nucleotides outside the gene matches: 5. Germline assignment: CDR1 SEHNR and CDR2 FQNEAQ (reference sequence). CDR3 in amino acids: CASSYLAAEQYF. DNA of the CDR3: TGTGCCAGCAGTTACCTAGCGGCCGAGCAGTACTTC.

The gene calls are TRBV28 and TRBJ1-5, with D tentatively TRBD1 (6 bases). V was trimmed by 6 bases and J by 3 bases, leaving 9 bases between them. From germline, CDR1 is MDHEN and CDR2 SYDVKM. There are 13 residues in the CDR3. The CDR3 here is CASSRGLNQPQHF. The CDR3 DNA reads as TGTGCCAGCAGCCGGGGGCTCAATCAGCCCCAGCATTTT.

In its sample, this clonotype was seen many times. V and J are TRBV7-9 and TRBJ1-2; TRBD1 agrees at 9 bases. Germline loops: CDR1 SEHNR, CDR2 FQNEAQ (reference sequence). The CDR3 is made up of 13 amino acids. V lost 5 bases, J lost 6 bases, and 4 bases stayed unmatched. CDR3 in amino acids: CASSLQGADGYTF. The CDR3 nucleotides are TGTGCCAGCAGCCTACAGGGGGCCGATGGCTACACCTTC.

V usage is TRBV10-1 and J usage is TRBJ1-3; no definite D call. The germline V and J ends were trimmed by 2 bases and 4 bases, with 15 bases remaining between them. Per the germline V gene, CDR1 is WNHNN and CDR2 is SYGVQD (reference sequence). The CDR3 is made up of 16 amino acids. The CDR3 reads CASSENGRVEGNTIYF. The CDR3 nucleotides read TGCGCCAGCAGTGAGAACGGGAGGGTAGAAGGAAACACCATATATTTT.

As concerns this clonotype: Just one base apart from a much larger clone, this may be a read error. Lacking the conserved final phenylalanine or tryptophan, this CDR3 likely reflects a read error. V is TRBV20-1 and J is TRBJ2-7, with D hard to call. The CDR3 loop spans 13 amino acids. Germline CDR1 reads DFQATT; CDR2 reads SNEGSKA (reference sequence). V gave up 6 bases and J gave up 3 bases, with 15 bases separating them. The CDR3, as DNA: TGCAGTGCCCCCCCAAGCAACCGCTACGAGCAGTACCTC. Protein: CSAPPSNRYEQYL.

The chain uses TRBV12-3 or TRBV12-4 and TRBJ2-2, with 7 bases identical to TRBD2. With V trimmed by 7 bases and J by 5 bases, 19 bases remained unmatched. The CDR3 length is 18 residues. The CDR3 coding sequence is TGTGCCAGCACCTCAAGGGTGACTAGCTCGGAGGGAACCGGGGAGCTGTTTTTT. Translated: CASTSRVTSSEGTGELFF.

This rearrangement joins TRBV5-6 to TRBJ2-7; 10 bases line up with TRBD2. J was trimmed by 2 bases and V by 4 bases; bases with no gene match: 6. Germline V CDR1 and CDR2: SGHDT, YYEEEE. CDR3 length: 15 amino acids. The CDR3: CASSHTSGIAYEQYF. DNA of the CDR3: TGTGCCAGCAGCCACACTAGCGGGATTGCCTACGAGCAGTACTTC.

V and J are TRBV15 and TRBJ2-7, with D perhaps matching TRBD2 (6 bases). Trimming took off 2 bases at V and 0 bases at J, with 11 bases between the two ends. CDR3 length equals 15 residues. Looked up from germline, CDR1 is LNHNV and CDR2 is YYDKDF (reference sequence). The DNA of the CDR3 is TGTGCCACCAGCAGACTAGCGCGTAGCTCCTACGAGCAGTACTTC. Encoded protein: CATSRLARSSYEQYF.